One T cell receptor (beta chain) is described in this entry. The study drew the donors from its approximately 110-subject validation cohort, separate from the roughly 710-subject first cohort. The table came from immunoSEQ multiplex PCR; TCRdb's copy has only in-frame clones and leaves some out. Among about 280,000 clones listed, over 75% were seen once. The data stem from a study of cytomegalovirus exposure and HLA in healthy donors. The CDR3 has 21 amino acids. Germline CDR1 is MNHEY and CDR2 is SMNVEV (reference sequence). With 6 bases clipped from V and 0 bases from J, the junction kept 23 bases outside the gene matches.

This receptor was identified in a woman aged 18-30 years in good health and CMV-seronegative. V and J are TRBV27 and TRBJ2-7, with TRBD1 matching over 10 bases. The specimen sequenced was PBMCs. The CDR3 region has the DNA TGTGCCAGCAGCCCTTTTACCGGGACAGGGGTAGGCTCGGGATCCTCCTACGAGCAGTACTTC. Its translation is CASSPFTGTGVGSGSSYEQYF.